The T cell receptor beta chain under discussion was sequenced for a study of blood T cells in healthy people across ages. Study observations and caveats: Age brought a roughly linear fall in TCR beta diversity measured per million T cells.

The V gene's germline CDR1 is DFQATT and CDR2 SNEGSKA (reference sequence). The CDR3 is 14 amino acids. Trimming stripped 0 bases from V and 2 bases from J, with 11 bases between. A sample-barcoded 5' primer and a J-beta primer mix were used in a second PCR of about 7 to 12 cycles. TCRdb reprocessed the 5' RACE reads via MiXCR and lists one record per CDR3 protein. Seen here are about 1.7 million distinct CDR3 sequences, 25% to 30% observed once, and the top ten hold over 7%. This clonotype was seen more than once but under ten times. Its antigen is not identified. The V and J genes are TRBV20-1 and TRBJ2-7; perhaps TRBD2 as D (5 bases). Material: blood. This receptor was taken from a woman in her twenties or thirties in good health. The CDR3 coding sequence is TGCAGTGCTAGAGATTTCCGAGGGACCTACGAGCAGTACTTC. As protein: CSARDFRGTYEQYF.